The rows below give T cell receptor beta chains drawn from one sample of a study of blood T cells in healthy people across ages. TCRdb fed the 5' RACE reads into MiXCR, producing one record per CDR3 protein. The sample has 1 million or so distinct CDR3 sequences; under 30% are singletons. The sample was also reused in another study, on T cells of mothers and their children.

Specimen: blood. These receptors were taken from a girl aged 2 to 9 in good health. CDR3s include the opening cysteine and the closing phenylalanine or tryptophan. The D gene is left open where the match is weak. A clone size is listed for some rows: how often the clone was seen (once, few, many), or a class if it is expanded.

abundance	j_gene	v_gene	d_gene	CDR3nt	CDR3aa
few	TRBJ2-7	TRBV20-1	-	TGCAGTGCTACGGCCGCGCCTAGCGCACCCTACGAGCAGTATTTC	CSATAAPSAPYEQYF
-	TRBJ2-1	TRBV29-1	-	TGCAGCGCCGCCACCCTGGCAGGGAGAGGGTCGGGTGAGCAGTTCTTC	CSAATLAGRGSGEQFF
-	TRBJ2-7	TRBV6-2/TRBV6-3	-	TGTGCCAGCAAGGGGGGTCACTACGAGCAGTACTTC	CASKGGHYEQYF
-	TRBJ1-3	TRBV12-3/TRBV12-4	-	TGTACCAGCCTGCGGAATGGAAACACCATATATTTT	CTSLRNGNTIYF
few	TRBJ2-1	TRBV27	TRBD1	TGTGCCAGCAGTTGGTTAGGGGGCCGGATGGAGAATGAGCAGTTCTTC	CASSWLGGRMENEQFF
-	TRBJ2-7	TRBV29-1	-	TGCAGCGTTAAAAACCAGGGCTACGAGCAGTACTTC	CSVKNQGYEQYF
-	TRBJ2-5	TRBV3-1	-	TGTGCCAGCAGCCAAGATGGTGCAAGTCGAGAGACCCAGTACTTC	CASSQDGASRETQYF
-	TRBJ2-1	TRBV29-1	TRBD1	TGCAGCGTTGATAGTGTTGGGACAGCTTACAATGAGCAGTTCTTC	CSVDSVGTAYNEQFF
-	TRBJ2-1	TRBV7-9	TRBD2	TGTGCCAGCAGCCCCACGGGACTAGCGTCCAATGAGCAGTTCTTC	CASSPTGLASNEQFF
-	TRBJ2-2	TRBV27	-	TGTGCCAGCAGTTTAAACCCCGGCGAGAACACCGGGGAGCTGTTTTTT	CASSLNPGENTGELFF
few	TRBJ1-2	TRBV5-1	-	TGCGCCAGCAGCCCCAGGACAGCCACATATGGCTACACCTTC	CASSPRTATYGYTF
-	TRBJ2-5	TRBV27	-	TGTGCCAGCAGGACCCGGGAAAGGAAAGGAGAGACCCAGTACTTC	CASRTRERKGETQYF
few	TRBJ2-2	TRBV4-3	TRBD1	TGCGCCAGCAGCCAAGATCGGGGACAGGGAGGCGGGGAGCTGTTTTTT	CASSQDRGQGGGELFF